This TCR beta chain was captured by sequencing in a study of T cell repertoires in cytomegalovirus infection. General study findings and limits: Across the ex vivo response, the dominant clonotypes were HLA-C-restricted CMV-specific TCR beta clonotypes.

The V end lost 10 bases, the J end lost 4 bases, and 14 bases lay between the germline ends. The CDR3 has 13 residues. TCRdb re-called the reads through MiXCR, storing one row per CDR3 protein. The data show roughly 990,000 distinct CDR3 sequences, roughly 30% seen once. A note on this clonotype: Its antigen remains unidentified.

The sequencing here drew on cultured CD8+ T cells from PBMCs, taken from culture after CMV antigen stimulation. The receptor was isolated from a human donor in good health (CMV status not recorded). Some clones in this sample may be carry-over from other donors' samples. The chain combines TRBV12-3 or TRBV12-4 with TRBJ2-1; D uncertain. CDR3 sequence (DNA): TGTGCCACCGTGTGGGGTCGTTACAATGAGCAGTTCTTC. It yields the protein CATVWGRYNEQFF.